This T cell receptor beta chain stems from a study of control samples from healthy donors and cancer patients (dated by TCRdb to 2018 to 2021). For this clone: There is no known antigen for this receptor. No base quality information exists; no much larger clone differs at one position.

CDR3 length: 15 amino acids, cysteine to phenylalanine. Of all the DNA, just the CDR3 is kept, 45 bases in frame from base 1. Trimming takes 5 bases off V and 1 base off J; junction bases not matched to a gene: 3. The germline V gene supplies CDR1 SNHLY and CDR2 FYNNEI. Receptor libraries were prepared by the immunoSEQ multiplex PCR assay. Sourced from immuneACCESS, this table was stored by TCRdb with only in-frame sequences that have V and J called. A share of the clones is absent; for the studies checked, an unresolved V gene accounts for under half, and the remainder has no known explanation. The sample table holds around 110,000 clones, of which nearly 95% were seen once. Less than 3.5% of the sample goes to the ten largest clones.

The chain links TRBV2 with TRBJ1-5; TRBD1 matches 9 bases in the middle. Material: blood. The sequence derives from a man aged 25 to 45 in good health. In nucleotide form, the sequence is TGTGCCAGCAGTTACAGGGGGCGAAGCAATCAGCCCCAGCATTTT. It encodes CASSYRGRSNQPQHF.